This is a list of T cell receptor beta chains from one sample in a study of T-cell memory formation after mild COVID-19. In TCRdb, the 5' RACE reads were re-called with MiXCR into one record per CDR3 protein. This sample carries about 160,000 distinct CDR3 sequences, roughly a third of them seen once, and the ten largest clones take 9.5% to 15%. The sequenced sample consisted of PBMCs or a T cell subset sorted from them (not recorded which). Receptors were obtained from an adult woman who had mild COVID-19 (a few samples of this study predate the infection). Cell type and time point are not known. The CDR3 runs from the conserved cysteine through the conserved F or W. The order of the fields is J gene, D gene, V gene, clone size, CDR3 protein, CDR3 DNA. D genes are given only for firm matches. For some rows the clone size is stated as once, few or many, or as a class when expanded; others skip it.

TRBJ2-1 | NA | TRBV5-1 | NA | CASSLAFDHPFF | TGCGCCAGCAGCCTGGCTTTCGACCACCCGTTCTTC
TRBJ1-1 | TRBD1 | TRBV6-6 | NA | CASSRQGRGTQAFF | TGTGCCAGCAGCCGACAGGGAAGGGGCACTCAAGCTTTCTTT
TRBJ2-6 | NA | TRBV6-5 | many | CASSRLWSGANVLTF | TGTGCCAGCAGTCGCCTTTGGTCTGGGGCCAACGTCCTGACTTTC
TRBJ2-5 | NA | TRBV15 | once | CATSITKETHYF | TGTGCCACCAGCATTACGAAAGAGACCCATTACTTC
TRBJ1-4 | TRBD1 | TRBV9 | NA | CASSVALGQDNEKLFF | TGTGCCAGCAGCGTAGCCCTAGGACAGGATAATGAAAAACTGTTTTTT
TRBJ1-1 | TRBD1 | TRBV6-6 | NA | CASSYPDRVDTEAFF | TGTGCCAGCAGTTACCCTGACAGGGTCGACACTGAAGCTTTCTTT
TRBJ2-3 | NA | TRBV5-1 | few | CASSGVADTQYF | TGCGCCAGCAGCGGGGTCGCAGATACGCAGTATTTT
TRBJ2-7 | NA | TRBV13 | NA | CASSFDRSQYF | TGTGCCAGCAGCTTTGACAGGAGTCAGTACTTC
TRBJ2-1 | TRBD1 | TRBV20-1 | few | CSARDSGGYNEQFF | TGCAGTGCTAGAGATTCAGGGGGATACAATGAGCAGTTCTTC
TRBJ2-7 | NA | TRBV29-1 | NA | CSVEEGGRVGQYF | TGCAGCGTTGAAGAGGGAGGACGGGTGGGGCAGTACTTC
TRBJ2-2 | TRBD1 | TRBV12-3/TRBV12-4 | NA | CASRRQGAPTGELFF | TGTGCCAGCAGGAGACAGGGGGCGCCCACCGGGGAGCTGTTTTTT
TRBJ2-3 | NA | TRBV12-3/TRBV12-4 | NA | CASSQGWETDTQYF | TGTGCCAGCAGCCAAGGATGGGAGACAGATACGCAGTATTTT
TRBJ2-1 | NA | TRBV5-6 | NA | CASSWGMGNEQFF | TGTGCCAGCAGCTGGGGGATGGGAAATGAGCAGTTCTTC
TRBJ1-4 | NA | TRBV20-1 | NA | CSARPGVTPGKLFF | TGCAGTGCTAGACCTGGGGTCACCCCGGGGAAACTGTTTTTT
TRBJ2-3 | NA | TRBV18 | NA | CASSPALYTDTQYF | TGTGCCAGCTCACCAGCGCTTTACACAGATACGCAGTATTTT
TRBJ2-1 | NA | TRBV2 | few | CASSEQVTRGNEQFF | TGTGCCAGCAGTGAACAGGTGACTAGGGGCAATGAGCAGTTCTTC
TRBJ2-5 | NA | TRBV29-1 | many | CSVRSVVETQYF | TGCAGCGTCCGTAGCGTCGTGGAGACCCAGTACTTC
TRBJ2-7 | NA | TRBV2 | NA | CASSLNGGLYEQYF | TGTGCCAGCAGCCTAAATGGGGGTCTCTACGAGCAGTACTTC
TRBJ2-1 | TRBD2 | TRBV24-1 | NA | CATSDTGRAKEQFF | TGTGCCACCAGTGATACCGGGAGGGCCAAGGAGCAGTTCTTC
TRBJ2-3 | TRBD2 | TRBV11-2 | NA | CASSSLAGGGDTQYF | TGTGCCAGCAGCTCGTTAGCGGGAGGGGGAGATACGCAGTATTTT
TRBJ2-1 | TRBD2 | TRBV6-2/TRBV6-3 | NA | CASSPPGLALSF | TGTGCCAGCAGCCCCCCGGGACTAGCTTTATCCTTC
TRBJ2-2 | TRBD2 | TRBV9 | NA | CASSETSGNFGGELFF | TGTGCCAGCAGCGAGACTAGCGGGAATTTCGGCGGGGAGCTGTTTTTT
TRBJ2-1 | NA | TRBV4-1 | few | CASSQDERSNEQFF | TGCGCCAGCAGCCAAGACGAGCGGAGCAATGAGCAGTTCTTC
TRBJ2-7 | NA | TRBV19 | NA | CASSIRSGTPYEQYF | TGTGCCAGTAGTATAAGGTCAGGGACTCCCTACGAGCAGTACTTC
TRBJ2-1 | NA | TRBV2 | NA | CASKGLSMQFF | TGTGCCAGCAAGGGGTTAAGTATGCAGTTCTTC
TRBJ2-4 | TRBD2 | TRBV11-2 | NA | CASSSRLAEAKNIQYF | TGTGCCAGCAGCTCCCGACTAGCGGAAGCCAAAAACATTCAGTACTTC
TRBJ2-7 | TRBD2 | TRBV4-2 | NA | CASSQEPHGRDYEQYF | TGTGCCAGCAGCCAAGAACCCCATGGGAGGGACTACGAGCAGTACTTC
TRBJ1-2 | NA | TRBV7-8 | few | CASSVVSTYGYTF | TGTGCCAGCAGCGTGGTCTCGACCTATGGCTACACCTTC
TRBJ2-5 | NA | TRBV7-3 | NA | CASSLAEQETQYF | TGTGCCAGCAGCTTGGCGGAACAAGAGACCCAGTACTTC
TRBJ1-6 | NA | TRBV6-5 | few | CASRPDGRSGPLHF | TGTGCCAGCAGACCGGACGGACGGAGTGGACCCCTCCACTTT
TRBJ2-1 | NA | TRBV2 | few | CASSEHRSSYNEQFF | TGTGCCAGCAGTGAACACCGGAGCTCCTACAATGAGCAGTTCTTC
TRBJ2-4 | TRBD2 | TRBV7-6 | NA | CASSLWVAGVTLKNIQYF | TGTGCCAGCAGCTTATGGGTAGCGGGGGTTACTCTCAAAAACATTCAGTACTTC
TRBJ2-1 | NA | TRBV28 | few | CASSLGTASDEQFF | TGTGCCAGCAGTTTAGGTACGGCTTCCGATGAGCAGTTCTTC
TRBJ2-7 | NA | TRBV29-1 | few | CSVEGGPTGSYEQYF | TGCAGCGTTGAGGGGGGCCCGACAGGCTCCTACGAGCAGTACTTC
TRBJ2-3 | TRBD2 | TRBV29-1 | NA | CSVEGASGGVSTDTQYF | TGCAGCGTTGAAGGCGCTAGCGGGGGGGTTAGCACAGATACGCAGTATTTT
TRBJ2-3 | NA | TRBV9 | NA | CASSAGDGNTQYF | TGTGCCAGCAGCGCGGGAGACGGGAATACGCAGTATTTT
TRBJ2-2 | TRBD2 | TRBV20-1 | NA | CSAKGLAGGNTGELFF | TGCAGTGCCAAGGGACTAGCGGGAGGAAACACCGGGGAGCTGTTTTTT
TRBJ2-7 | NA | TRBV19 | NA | CASSRSWSYEQYF | TGTGCCAGTAGTCGTTCATGGTCCTACGAGCAGTACTTC
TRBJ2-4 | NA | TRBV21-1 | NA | CASSKVGQGENIQYF | TGTGCCAGCAGCAAAGTGGGACAGGGGGAAAACATTCAGTACTTC
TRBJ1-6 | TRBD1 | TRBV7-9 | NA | CASSSGQGDSPLHF | TGTGCCAGCAGCTCGGGACAGGGGGATTCACCCCTCCACTTT
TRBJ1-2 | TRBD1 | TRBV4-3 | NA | CASSQKKKAGTGGGYTF | TGCGCCAGCAGCCAAAAAAAAAAAGCCGGGACAGGGGGCGGCTACACCTTC
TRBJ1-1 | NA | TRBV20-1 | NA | CSASDPMRVGTEAFF | TGCAGTGCTAGTGACCCTATGAGGGTCGGCACTGAAGCTTTCTTT
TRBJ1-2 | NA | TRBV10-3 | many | CAISEQGVYGYTF | TGTGCCATCAGTGAACAGGGAGTCTATGGCTACACCTTC
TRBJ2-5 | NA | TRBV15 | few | CATSRAESGLLRTQYF | TGTGCCACCAGCAGAGCCGAGTCGGGACTCTTAAGGACCCAGTACTTC